A single sample gave rise to the 6 T cell receptor beta chains below, sequenced in a study of cytomegalovirus exposure and HLA in healthy donors. Primers included in the PCR were 60 Vbeta and 13 Jbeta primers. Data came from immunoSEQ multiplex PCR; TCRdb stores just in-frame clones and leaves some out. The data contain roughly 190,000 clones, around four fifths of them seen just once; the ten biggest clones take up roughly 3%. Sequenced material: PBMCs. The receptor set was obtained from a female donor in good health and CMV-seronegative.

This clone has a handful of counts. The chain couples TRBV19 to TRBJ1-6; D possibly corresponds to TRBD1 (6 bases). The CDR3 is made up of 18 amino acids. Germline V gene sequence: CDR1 LNHDA, CDR2 SQIVND (reference sequence). The ends were cut back, 10 bases at V and 1 base at J, with 23 bases in the middle. The CDR3 loop reads CATSPDSGVTSYNSPLHF. Written as DNA, the CDR3 is TGTGCCACGTCTCCGGACAGCGGTGTCACGTCCTATAATTCACCCCTCCACTTT.

The chain has TRBV18 and TRBJ1-4, with D uncertain. This CDR3 is 13 amino acids long. CDR1 and CDR2 from the germline V gene are KGHSH and LQKENI. V shed 6 bases and J shed 6 bases, with 11 bases lying between them. The CDR3 protein is CASSLARHEKLFF. DNA of the CDR3: TGTGCCAGCTCGCTAGCTCGTCATGAAAAACTGTTTTTT.

The rearrangement links TRBV30 to TRBJ1-6; D is perhaps TRBD1 (6 bases). Germline CDR1 is GTSNPN and CDR2 is SVGIG (reference sequence). Trimming took 0 bases from V and 7 from J, leaving 10 bases between them. The CDR3 is made up of 14 amino acids. CDR3 bases: TGTGCCTGGAGTGTGACAGGAAGCAATTCACCCCTCCACTTT. Protein product: CAWSVTGSNSPLHF.

The genes are TRBV7-2 and TRBJ1-2; 7 positions agree with TRBD1. V lost 5 bases, J lost 3 bases, and 18 bases stayed unmatched. This CDR3 region has 18 residues. CDR1 and CDR2 from the germline V gene are SGHTA and FQGNSA. CDR3 loop: CASSPNRDSRYIDYGYTF. The CDR3 nucleotides are TGTGCCAGCAGCCCCAACCGGGACAGCCGATATATTGACTATGGCTACACCTTC.

The chain is built from TRBV7-2 and TRBJ2-1, with 11 bases matching TRBD2. The germline gives CDR1 SGHTA, CDR2 FQGNSA. The CDR3 loop spans 17 amino acids. Unmatched junction bases numbered 8, after V lost 5 bases and J lost 2 bases. The CDR3 spells CASSTPSGGRAYNEQFF. In DNA, the CDR3 is TGTGCCAGCAGCACCCCTAGCGGGGGGAGGGCCTACAATGAGCAGTTCTTC.

This clone was detected a few times. The chain carries TRBV27 and TRBJ1-4, with a weak D call TRBD1 (6 bases). This CDR3 has 17 residues. V lost 4 bases and J lost 1, with 16 bases in between. CDR1 is MNHEY and CDR2 is SMNVEV in the germline V gene (reference sequence). Written as DNA, the CDR3 is TGTGCCAGCAGTTCTTCCGGGACATTGGGAACTAATGAAAAACTGTTTTTT. Protein sequence: CASSSSGTLGTNEKLFF.